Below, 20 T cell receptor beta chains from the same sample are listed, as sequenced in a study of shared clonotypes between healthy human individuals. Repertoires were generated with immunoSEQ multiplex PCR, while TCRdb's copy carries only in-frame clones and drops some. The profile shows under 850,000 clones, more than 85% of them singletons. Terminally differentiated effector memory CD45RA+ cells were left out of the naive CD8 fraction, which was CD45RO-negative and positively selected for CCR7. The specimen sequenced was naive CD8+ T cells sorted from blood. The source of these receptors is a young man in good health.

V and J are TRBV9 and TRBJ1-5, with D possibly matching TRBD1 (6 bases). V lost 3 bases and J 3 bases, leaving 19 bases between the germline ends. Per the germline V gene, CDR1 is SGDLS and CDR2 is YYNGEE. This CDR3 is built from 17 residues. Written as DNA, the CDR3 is TGTGCCAGCAGCGCCCGAAACTCGGGGGCCTTCAATCAGCCCCAGCATTTT. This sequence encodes CASSARNSGAFNQPQHF.

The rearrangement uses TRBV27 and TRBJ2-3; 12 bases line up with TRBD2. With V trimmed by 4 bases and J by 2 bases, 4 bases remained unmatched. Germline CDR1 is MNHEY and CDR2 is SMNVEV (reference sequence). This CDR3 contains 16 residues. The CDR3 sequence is CASSSRTSGTTDTQYF. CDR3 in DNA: TGTGCCAGCAGTTCAAGGACTAGCGGGACCACAGATACGCAGTATTTT.

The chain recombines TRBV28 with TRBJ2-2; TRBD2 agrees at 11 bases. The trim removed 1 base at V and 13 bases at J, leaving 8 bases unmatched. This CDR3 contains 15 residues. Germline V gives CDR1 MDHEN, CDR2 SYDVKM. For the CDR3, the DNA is TGTGCCAGCAGTTTATTCCTGCCCGGGACTAGCGGGCTGTTTTTT. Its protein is CASSLFLPGTSGLFF.

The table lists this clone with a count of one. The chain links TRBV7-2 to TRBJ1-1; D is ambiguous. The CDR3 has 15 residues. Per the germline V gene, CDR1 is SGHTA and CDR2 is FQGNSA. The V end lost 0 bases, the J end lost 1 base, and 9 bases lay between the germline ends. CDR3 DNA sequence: TGTGCCAGCAGCTTAGCGGGGATTTGGAACACTGAAGCTTTCTTT. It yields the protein CASSLAGIWNTEAFF.

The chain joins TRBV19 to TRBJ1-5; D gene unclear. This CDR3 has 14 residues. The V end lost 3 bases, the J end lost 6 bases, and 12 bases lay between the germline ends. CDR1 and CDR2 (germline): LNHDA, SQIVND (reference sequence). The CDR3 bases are TGTGCCAGTAGTATTACCCTGGAGGGTCAGCCCCAGCATTTT. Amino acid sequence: CASSITLEGQPQHF. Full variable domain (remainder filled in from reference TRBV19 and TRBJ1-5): DGGITQSPKYLFRKEGQNVTLSCEQNLNHDAMYWYRQDPGQGLRLIYYSQIVNDFQKGDIAEGYSVSREKKESFPLTVTSAQKNPTAFYLCASSITLEGQPQHFGDGTRLSIL.

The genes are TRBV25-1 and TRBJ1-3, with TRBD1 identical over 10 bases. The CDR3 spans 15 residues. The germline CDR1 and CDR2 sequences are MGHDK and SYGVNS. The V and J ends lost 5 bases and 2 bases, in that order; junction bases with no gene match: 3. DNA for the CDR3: TGTGCCAGCAGTCCAGGACAGGGGGCTGGAAACACCATATATTTT. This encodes CASSPGQGAGNTIYF.

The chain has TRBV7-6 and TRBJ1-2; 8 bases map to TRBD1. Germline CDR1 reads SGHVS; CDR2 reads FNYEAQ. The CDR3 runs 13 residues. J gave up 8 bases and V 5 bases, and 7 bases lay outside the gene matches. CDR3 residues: CASSDQDREGYTF. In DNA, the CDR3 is TGTGCCAGCAGCGACCAGGACAGGGAAGGCTACACCTTC.

CDR3 in amino acids: CASSINSASYEQYF. The CDR3 nucleotides are TGTGCCAGTAGTATTAACAGTGCCTCCTACGAGCAGTACTTC. The rearrangement links TRBV19 to TRBJ2-7; no clear D. The germline gives CDR1 LNHDA, CDR2 SQIVND (reference sequence). The CDR3 has 14 residues. V was pared by 3 bases and J by 0 bases, with 9 bases between.

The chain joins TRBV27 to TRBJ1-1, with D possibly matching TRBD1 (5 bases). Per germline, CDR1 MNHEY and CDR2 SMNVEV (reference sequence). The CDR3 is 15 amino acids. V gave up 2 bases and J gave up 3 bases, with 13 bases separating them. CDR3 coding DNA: TGTGCCAGCAGTTTACTGGGGGGTGGGTACACTGAAGCTTTCTTT. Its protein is CASSLLGGGYTEAFF.

The CDR3 reads CASRDRGQGRYSNQPQHF. The CDR3 bases are TGTGCCAGCAGAGACAGAGGACAGGGACGATATAGCAATCAGCCCCAGCATTTT. The chain is built from TRBV5-6 and TRBJ1-5, with TRBD1 matching 8 bases. This CDR3 is built from 18 residues. Germline assignment: CDR1 SGHDT and CDR2 YYEEEE. The J segment lost 0 bases and the V segment lost 5 bases, leaving 13 bases of the junction unmatched.

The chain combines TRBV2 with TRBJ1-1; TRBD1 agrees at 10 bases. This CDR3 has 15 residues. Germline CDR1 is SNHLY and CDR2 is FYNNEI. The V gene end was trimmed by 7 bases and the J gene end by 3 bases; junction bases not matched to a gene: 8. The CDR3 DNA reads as TGTGCCAGCAACTTAAGGACAGGGGGGGACACTGAAGCTTTCTTT. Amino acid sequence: CASNLRTGGDTEAFF.

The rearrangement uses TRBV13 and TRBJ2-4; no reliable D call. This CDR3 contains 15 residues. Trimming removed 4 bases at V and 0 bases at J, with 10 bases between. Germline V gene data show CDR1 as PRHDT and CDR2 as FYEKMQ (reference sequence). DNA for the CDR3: TGTGCCAGCAGCTCGCCGACCGAAGCCAAAAACATTCAGTACTTC. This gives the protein CASSSPTEAKNIQYF.

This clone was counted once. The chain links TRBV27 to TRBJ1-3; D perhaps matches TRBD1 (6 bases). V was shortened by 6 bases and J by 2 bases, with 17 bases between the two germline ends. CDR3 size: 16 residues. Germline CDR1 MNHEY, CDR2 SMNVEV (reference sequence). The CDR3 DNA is TGTGCCAGCAGCCGCTGGACAGAGGGGACTGGAAACACCATATATTTT. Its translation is CASSRWTEGTGNTIYF.

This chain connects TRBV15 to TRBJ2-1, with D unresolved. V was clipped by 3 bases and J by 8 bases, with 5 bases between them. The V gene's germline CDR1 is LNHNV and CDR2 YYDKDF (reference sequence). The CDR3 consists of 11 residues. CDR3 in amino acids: CATSSLHEQFF. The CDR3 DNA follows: TGTGCCACCAGCAGCTTGCATGAGCAGTTCTTC.

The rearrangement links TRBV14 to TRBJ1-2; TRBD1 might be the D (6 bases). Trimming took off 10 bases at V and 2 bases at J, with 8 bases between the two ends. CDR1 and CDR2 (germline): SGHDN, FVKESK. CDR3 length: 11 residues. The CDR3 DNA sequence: TGTGCCATCGGGACAAACTATGGCTACACCTTC. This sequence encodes CAIGTNYGYTF.

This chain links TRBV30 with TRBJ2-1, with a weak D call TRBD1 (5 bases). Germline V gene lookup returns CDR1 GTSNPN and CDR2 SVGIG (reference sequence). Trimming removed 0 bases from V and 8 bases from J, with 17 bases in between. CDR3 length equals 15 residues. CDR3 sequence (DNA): TGTGCCTGGAGTGTAGGGGTAGGGGAAAGTGATGAGCAGTTCTTC. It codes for CAWSVGVGESDEQFF. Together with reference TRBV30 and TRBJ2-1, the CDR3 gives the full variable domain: SQTIHQWPATLVQPVGSPLSLECTVEGTSNPNLYWYRQAAGRGLQLLFYSVGIGQISSEVPQNLSASRPQDRQFILSSKKLLLSDSGFYLCAWSVGVGESDEQFFGPGTRLTVL.

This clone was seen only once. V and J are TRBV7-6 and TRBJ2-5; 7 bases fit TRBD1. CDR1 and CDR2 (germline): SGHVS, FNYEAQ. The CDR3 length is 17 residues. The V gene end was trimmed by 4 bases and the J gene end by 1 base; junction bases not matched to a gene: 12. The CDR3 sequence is CASSSPVDRESQETQYF. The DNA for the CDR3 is TGTGCCAGCAGCTCCCCCGTTGACAGGGAGAGCCAAGAGACCCAGTACTTC.

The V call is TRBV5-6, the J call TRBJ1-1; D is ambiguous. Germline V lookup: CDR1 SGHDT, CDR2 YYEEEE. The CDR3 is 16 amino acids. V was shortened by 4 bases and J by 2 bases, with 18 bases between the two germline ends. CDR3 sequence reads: CASSPTSVRSNTEAFF. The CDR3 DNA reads TGTGCCAGCAGCCCCACCTCAGTAAGGAGCAACACTGAAGCTTTCTTT. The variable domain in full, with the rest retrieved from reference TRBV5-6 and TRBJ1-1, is DAGVTQSPTHLIKTRGQQVTLRCSPKSGHDTVSWYQQALGQGPQFIFQYYEEEERQRGNFPDRFSGHQFPNYSSELNVNALLLGDSALYLCASSPTSVRSNTEAFFGQGTRLTVV.

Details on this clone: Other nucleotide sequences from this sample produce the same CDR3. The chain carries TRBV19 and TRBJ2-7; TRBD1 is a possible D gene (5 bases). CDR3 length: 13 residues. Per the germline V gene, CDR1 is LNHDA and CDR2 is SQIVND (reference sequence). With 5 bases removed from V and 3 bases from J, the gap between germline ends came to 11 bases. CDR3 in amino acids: CASSSRDGYEQYF. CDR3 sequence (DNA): TGTGCCAGTAGTTCCAGGGATGGCTACGAGCAGTACTTC.

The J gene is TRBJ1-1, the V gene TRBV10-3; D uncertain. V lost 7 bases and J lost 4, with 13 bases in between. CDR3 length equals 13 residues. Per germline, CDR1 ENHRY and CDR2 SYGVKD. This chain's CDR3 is CAITRNYATEAFF. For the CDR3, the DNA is TGTGCCATCACCAGGAATTATGCCACTGAAGCTTTCTTT.